The 10 T cell receptor beta chains given below trace back to one sample, sequenced in a study of blood T cell repertoires in COVID-19. The repertoire was sequenced with immunoSEQ multiplex PCR; TCRdb's copy has only in-frame clones and lacks some. The sample carries 200,000 to 300,000 clones, more than 75% recorded once. Sequences were obtained from PBMCs or T cells enriched from blood (not recorded which). The source is a middle-aged man who had recovered from COVID-19.

The sample holds one count of this clone. This sequence joins TRBV4-2 and TRBJ1-2, with 8 bases that match TRBD1. Germline trimming cut 0 bases from V and 1 base from J; bases unmatched to any gene: 10. Per the germline V gene, CDR1 is LGHNA and CDR2 is YNFKEQ. The CDR3 is made up of 18 amino acids. The CDR3 spells CASSQEGPGQGGNYGYTF. The DNA of the CDR3 is TGTGCCAGCAGCCAAGAGGGTCCAGGACAGGGTGGTAACTATGGCTACACCTTC.

V gene TRBV15 combines with J gene TRBJ1-5; 8 nucleotides line up with TRBD1. CDR1 and CDR2 (germline): LNHNV, YYDKDF (reference sequence). The CDR3 is 16 residues long. Losses at the gene ends were 2 bases for V and 5 bases for J; bases not matched to a gene: 8. The CDR3 DNA sequence: TGTGCCACCAGCAGACCCGGACAGGGCTTAGATCAGCCCCAGCATTTT. It is translated as CATSRPGQGLDQPQHF.

The V call is TRBV9, the J call TRBJ2-7; TRBD2 agrees at 10 bases. Per the germline V gene, CDR1 is SGDLS and CDR2 is YYNGEE. This CDR3 is 15 amino acids long. V was pared by 1 base and J by 3 bases, with 4 bases of the junction left unmatched. Here the CDR3 reads CASSVCKREGYEQYF. Here the CDR3 DNA reads TGTGCCAGCAGCGTATGCAAGCGGGAGGGCTACGAGCAGTACTTC.

V is TRBV19 and J is TRBJ1-2; 11 bases align to TRBD1. Germline trimming cut 7 bases from V and 8 bases from J; bases unmatched to any gene: 15. The CDR3 has 16 amino acids. Germline assignment: CDR1 LNHDA and CDR2 SQIVND (reference sequence). The CDR3 loop is CASNPVRTGGWSGYTF. CDR3 DNA sequence: TGTGCCAGTAATCCCGTGAGGACAGGGGGCTGGTCGGGCTACACCTTC.

The V gene is TRBV27, the J gene TRBJ2-7; weak D call: TRBD1 (5 bases). Germline lookup yields CDR1 MNHEY and CDR2 SMNVEV (reference sequence). V lost 3 bases to trimming and J lost 3 bases, with 18 bases between them. The CDR3 runs 16 residues. CDR3 region: CASSLPTGSPGYEQYF. The CDR3 nucleotides read TGTGCCAGCAGTTTGCCTACAGGTTCCCCTGGCTACGAGCAGTACTTC.

This chain joins TRBV19 and TRBJ1-1; D perhaps matches TRBD1 (5 bases). Trimming shortened V by 5 bases and J by 0 bases, and 13 bases separated the two germline ends. Germline assignment: CDR1 LNHDA and CDR2 SQIVND (reference sequence). CDR3 size: 15 residues. Written as DNA, the CDR3 is TGTGCCAGTAGTCTTCGGGGGGTCTTGAACACTGAAGCTTTCTTT. Translated: CASSLRGVLNTEAFF.

Points on this clone: A read error may account for a junction end that differs from germline. Other DNA sequences in the same sample also yield this CDR3. The CDR3 is CASSLEMAGPETQYF. The CDR3 nucleotides read TGTGCCAGCAGCTTAGAAATGGCAGGGCCGGAGACTCAGTACTTC. The chain carries TRBV7-9 and TRBJ2-5; perhaps TRBD1 as D (5 bases). The V gene's germline CDR1 is SEHNR and CDR2 FQNEAQ (reference sequence). The CDR3 is made up of 15 amino acids.

The J gene is TRBJ2-1, the V gene TRBV27; 12 bases map to TRBD2. There are 15 residues in the CDR3. V lost 6 bases to trimming and J lost 6 bases; unmatched junction nucleotides: 6. In germline, CDR1 is MNHEY, CDR2 SMNVEV (reference sequence). CDR3 in DNA: TGTGCCAGCAGCAGACTAGCGGGGGCTCTCAATGAGCAGTTCTTC. The encoded protein is CASSRLAGALNEQFF.

The chain recombines TRBV7-9 with TRBJ1-3; no clear D. The CDR3 covers 16 residues. Germline V lookup: CDR1 SEHNR, CDR2 FQNEAQ (reference sequence). V lost 0 bases to trimming and J lost 0 bases, with 9 bases between them. The CDR3 DNA reads as TGTGCCAGCAGCTTAGCGGGCACAAACTCTGGAAACACCATATATTTT. Its translation: CASSLAGTNSGNTIYF. Full variable domain (missing parts from reference TRBV7-9 and TRBJ1-3): DTGVSQNPRHKITKRGQNVTFRCDPISEHNRLYWYRQTLGQGPEFLTYFQNEAQLEKSRLLSDRFSAERPKGSFSTLEIQRTEQGDSAMYLCASSLAGTNSGNTIYFGEGSWLTVV.

In its sample, this clone was seen many times. The chain couples TRBV3-1 (or the pseudogene TRBV3-2) to TRBJ2-5, with TRBD2 matching over 7 bases. With 4 bases clipped from V and 2 bases from J, the junction kept 7 bases outside the gene matches. The CDR3 totals 15 residues. Germline V gene sequence: CDR1 LGHDT, CDR2 YNNKEL (reference sequence). In DNA form, the CDR3 reads TGTGCCAGCAGCCCCGGGGGGACTATACAAGAGACCCAGTACTTC. Its protein product is CASSPGGTIQETQYF.